This T cell receptor beta chain appears in the sequencing data of a study of blood T cells in healthy people across ages. V lost 9 bases, J lost 3 bases, and 10 bases stayed unmatched. This CDR3 is 17 amino acids long. Germline V gene data show CDR1 as SGHRS and CDR2 as YFSETQ. Primers used in a second PCR of about 6 to 11 cycles were a sample-barcoded 5' primer and a J-beta primer mix. Individual samples furnished no less than 3 million CDR3-containing paired-end reads apiece. MiXCR was run by TCRdb on the 5' RACE reads, yielding one entry per CDR3 protein. The sample holds about 690,000 distinct CDR3 sequences; approximately 40% are singletons and the top ten take about 30%. Donation came from healthy Caucasian individuals in Russia who were aged about 6 to 95.

This sequence was found in an elderly man in good health. The rearrangement uses TRBV5-1 and TRBJ2-3; 16 nucleotides line up with TRBD2. The sequenced sample was blood. The CDR3 here is CATAGTSGGGVTDTQYF. The CDR3 DNA follows: TGCGCCACCGCCGGGACTAGCGGGGGGGGCGTAACAGATACGCAGTATTTT.